Detailed here is one TCR beta chain. As yet, its antigen is unknown. The table came from immunoSEQ multiplex PCR; TCRdb's copy has only in-frame clones and leaves some out. The data show approximately 2.3 million clones, approximately 95% seen once. This entry comes from a study of shared clonotypes between healthy human individuals. Study-level findings and limits: Generally, naive subsets came out with larger estimated richness than memory subsets. Donor clonotype sharing was expected to depend on sequencing depth.

CDR3 size: 13 residues. The V end was cut by 2 bases, the J end by 5 bases, with 9 bases between. The germline V gene has CDR1 WSHSY and CDR2 SAAADI. This chain links TRBV10-2 with TRBJ1-2; no reliable D call. Source material: naive CD4+ T cells from PBMCs. Subset noted: CD45RA+ positively selected. This clonotype was obtained from a man between 18 and 35 years old in good health. Some clones in this sample may be carry-over from other donors' samples. The CDR3 DNA follows: TGCGCCAGCAGTGAGGGACCGAGTTATGGCTACACCTTC. It is translated as CASSEGPSYGYTF.